The clone carrying this TCR beta chain was seen ten or more times. Its antigen is currently unknown. Breast cancer patients provided tissue from their axillary draining lymph nodes. CDR1 and CDR2 (germline): SNHLY, FYNNEI. Trimming pared 4 bases from V and 11 bases from J, leaving 24 bases between. This CDR3 region has 16 residues. The sample belongs to a study of breast tumors, draining lymph nodes, adjacent tissues. The study, taken as a whole, reports: Most tumor T cells seemingly derive from lymph node, then expand in tumor. Compared with lymph nodes, tumors were less diverse; compared with nontumor tissue, more.

TCRdb reanalysed the multiplex PCR reads using MiXCR and keeps one entry per CDR3 protein. The table has 100,000 to 150,000 distinct CDR3 sequences, 20% to 25% seen once. The rearrangement links TRBV2 to TRBJ2-1, with a tentative D call TRBD2 (6 bases). The origin of this receptor is a female donor with breast cancer. Some clones in this sample may be carry-over from other donors' samples. Sequencing input: axillary lymph node tissue. The CDR3 region is CASSASPSGLSAKQFF. Here the CDR3 DNA reads TGTGCCAGCAGTGCAAGCCCGAGCGGGCTTTCAGCGAAGCAGTTCTTC.